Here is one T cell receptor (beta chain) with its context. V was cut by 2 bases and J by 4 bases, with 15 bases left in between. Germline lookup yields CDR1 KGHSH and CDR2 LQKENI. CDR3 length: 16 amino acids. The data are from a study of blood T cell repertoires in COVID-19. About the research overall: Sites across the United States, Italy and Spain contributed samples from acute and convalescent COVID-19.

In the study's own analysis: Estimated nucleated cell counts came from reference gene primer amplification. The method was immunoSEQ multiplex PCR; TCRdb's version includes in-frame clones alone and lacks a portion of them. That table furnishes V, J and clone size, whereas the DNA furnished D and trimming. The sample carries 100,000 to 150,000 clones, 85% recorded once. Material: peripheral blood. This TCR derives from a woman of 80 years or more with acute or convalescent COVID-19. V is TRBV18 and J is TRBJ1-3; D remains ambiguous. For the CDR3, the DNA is TGTGCCAGCTCACCATCTGGAGGTCGGCCCGGAAACACCATATATTTT. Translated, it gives CASSPSGGRPGNTIYF. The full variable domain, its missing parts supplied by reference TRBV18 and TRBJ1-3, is NAGVMQNPRHLVRRRGQEARLRCSPMKGHSHVYWYRQLPEEGLKFMVYLQKENIIDESGMPKERFSAEFPKEGPSILRIQQVVRGDSAAYFCASSPSGGRPGNTIYFGEGSWLTVV.